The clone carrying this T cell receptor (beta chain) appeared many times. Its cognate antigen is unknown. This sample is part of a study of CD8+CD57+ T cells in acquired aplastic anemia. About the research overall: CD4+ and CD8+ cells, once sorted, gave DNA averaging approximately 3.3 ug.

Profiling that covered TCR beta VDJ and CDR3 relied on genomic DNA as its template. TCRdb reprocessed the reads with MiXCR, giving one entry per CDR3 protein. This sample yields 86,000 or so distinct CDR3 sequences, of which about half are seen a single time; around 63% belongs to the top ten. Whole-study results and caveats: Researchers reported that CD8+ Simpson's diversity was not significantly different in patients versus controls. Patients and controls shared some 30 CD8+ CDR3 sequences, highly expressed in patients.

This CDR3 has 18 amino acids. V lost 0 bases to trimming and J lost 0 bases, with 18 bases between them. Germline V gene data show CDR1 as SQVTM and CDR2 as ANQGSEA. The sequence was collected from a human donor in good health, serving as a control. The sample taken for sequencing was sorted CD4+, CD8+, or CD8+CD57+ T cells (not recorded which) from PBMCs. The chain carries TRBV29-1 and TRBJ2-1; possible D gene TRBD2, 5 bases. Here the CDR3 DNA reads TGCAGCGTTGAAGATCAGCGGCAGCAGTCGAGCTCCTACAATGAGCAGTTCTTC. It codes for CSVEDQRQQSSSYNEQFF.